These T cell receptor beta chains were read from a single sample in a study of control samples from healthy donors and cancer patients. TCRdb's table, derived via immunoSEQ multiplex PCR, lists solely in-frame clones and lacks some. This table holds approximately 120,000 clones, about 88% found once. The sequenced material came from blood. These receptors were obtained from a man younger than 30 in good health. The CDR3 runs from the conserved cysteine through the conserved F or W. Each record gives: D gene, CDR3 length, J gene, V gene, clone size, CDR3 DNA, CDR3 protein. The D gene is left open where the match is weak. Where a row states a size, it is once, few, many or the class of an expanded clone; other rows omit it.

D gene: .
CDR3 length: 14
J gene: TRBJ1-4
V gene: TRBV4-1
clone size: .
CDR3 DNA: TGCGCCAGCAGCCAAGTCGGGAGGGAAGAAAAACTGTTTTTT
CDR3 protein: CASSQVGREEKLFF

D gene: TRBD2
CDR3 length: 19
J gene: TRBJ2-7
V gene: TRBV3-1/TRBV3-2
clone size: .
CDR3 DNA: TGTGCCAGCAGCCCTCAGCCTTCCTCTTTAGCGGGAGGGCCGGTCGAGCAGTACTTC
CDR3 protein: CASSPQPSSLAGGPVEQYF

D gene: .
CDR3 length: 13
J gene: TRBJ1-4
V gene: TRBV9
clone size: .
CDR3 DNA: TGTGCCAGCAGCGTAGACAGCAATGAAAAACTGTTTTTT
CDR3 protein: CASSVDSNEKLFF

D gene: .
CDR3 length: 14
J gene: TRBJ1-1
V gene: TRBV28
clone size: .
CDR3 DNA: TGTGCCAGCAGCCTGGGGCGGTTGGACACTGAAGCTTTCTTT
CDR3 protein: CASSLGRLDTEAFF

D gene: .
CDR3 length: 13
J gene: TRBJ1-2
V gene: TRBV16
clone size: .
CDR3 DNA: TGTGCCAGCAGCCGAGAAAACAGGGATGGCTACACCTTC
CDR3 protein: CASSRENRDGYTF

D gene: .
CDR3 length: 14
J gene: TRBJ1-1
V gene: TRBV10-1
clone size: .
CDR3 DNA: TGCGCCAGCAGTGCCTCCGGGCCCCTCTCTGAAGCTTTCTTT
CDR3 protein: CASSASGPLSEAFF

D gene: TRBD2
CDR3 length: 16
J gene: TRBJ2-5
V gene: TRBV9
clone size: .
CDR3 DNA: TGTGCCAGCAGCATCCAAGCGGGGGGCCTACAAGAGACCCAGTACTTC
CDR3 protein: CASSIQAGGLQETQYF

D gene: TRBD1
CDR3 length: 15
J gene: TRBJ1-1
V gene: TRBV11-3
clone size: .
CDR3 DNA: TGTGCCAGCAGCCGCGAGACAGGGACCCACACTGAAGCTTTCTTT
CDR3 protein: CASSRETGTHTEAFF

D gene: .
CDR3 length: 15
J gene: TRBJ1-2
V gene: TRBV5-1
clone size: .
CDR3 DNA: TGCGCCAGCAGCTTTACGACAGGTTCTAACTATGGCTACACCTTC
CDR3 protein: CASSFTTGSNYGYTF

D gene: TRBD1
CDR3 length: 16
J gene: TRBJ2-3
V gene: TRBV20-1
clone size: .
CDR3 DNA: TGCAGTGCTAGTAGAGGGGGCGGGCTGAGCACAGATACGCAGTATTTT
CDR3 protein: CSASRGGGLSTDTQYF

D gene: .
CDR3 length: 15
J gene: TRBJ2-2
V gene: TRBV9
clone size: once
CDR3 DNA: TGTGCCAGCAGCTACTACACCGGGCCTCAGGGGGAGCTGTTTTTT
CDR3 protein: CASSYYTGPQGELFF

D gene: TRBD1
CDR3 length: 17
J gene: TRBJ2-5
V gene: TRBV7-3
clone size: .
CDR3 DNA: TGTGCCAGCAGCTCTAACCGGGACTGGGGGGGACAGGGGACCCAGTACTTC
CDR3 protein: CASSSNRDWGGQGTQYF

D gene: TRBD1
CDR3 length: 15
J gene: TRBJ1-5
V gene: TRBV30
clone size: .
CDR3 DNA: TGTGCCTGGAGTAACCCGGACAGGGCCGATCAGCCCCAGCATTTT
CDR3 protein: CAWSNPDRADQPQHF

D gene: .
CDR3 length: 14
J gene: TRBJ2-7
V gene: TRBV5-1
clone size: .
CDR3 DNA: TGCGCCAGCAGCTTCCGGGACATCTCCTACGAGCAGTACTTC
CDR3 protein: CASSFRDISYEQYF

D gene: TRBD1
CDR3 length: 18
J gene: TRBJ2-3
V gene: TRBV18
clone size: .
CDR3 DNA: TGTGCCAGCTCACCCACCTTGACAGGGACCGGGGGCACAGATACGCAGTATTTT
CDR3 protein: CASSPTLTGTGGTDTQYF

D gene: .
CDR3 length: 14
J gene: TRBJ2-7
V gene: TRBV7-2
clone size: .
CDR3 DNA: TGTGCCAGCAGCCCTAGGGGGAGCGGGAACGAGCAGTACTTC
CDR3 protein: CASSPRGSGNEQYF

D gene: .
CDR3 length: 12
J gene: TRBJ2-1
V gene: TRBV20-1
clone size: once
CDR3 DNA: TGCAGTGCTAGTCGGACCGGCAATGAGCAGTTCTTC
CDR3 protein: CSASRTGNEQFF

D gene: .
CDR3 length: 16
J gene: TRBJ2-2
V gene: TRBV10-3
clone size: .
CDR3 DNA: TGTGCCATCAGTGAGTCCGCGACAGCTGGAATCGGGGAGCTGTTTTTT
CDR3 protein: CAISESATAGIGELFF

D gene: .
CDR3 length: 15
J gene: TRBJ1-5
V gene: TRBV3-1/TRBV3-2
clone size: .
CDR3 DNA: TGTGCCAGCAGCCAAGATCCCGGGATTGAGCAGCCCCAGCATTTT
CDR3 protein: CASSQDPGIEQPQHF

D gene: .
CDR3 length: 15
J gene: TRBJ2-2
V gene: TRBV4-3
clone size: few
CDR3 DNA: TGCGCCAGCAGCCAAGTCGGAGGTTTCTCCGGGGAGCTGTTTTTT
CDR3 protein: CASSQVGGFSGELFF

D gene: .
CDR3 length: 12
J gene: TRBJ2-2
V gene: TRBV28
clone size: few
CDR3 DNA: TGTGCCAGCACTACCACCCACGGGGAGCTGTTTTTT
CDR3 protein: CASTTTHGELFF

D gene: .
CDR3 length: 13
J gene: TRBJ1-2
V gene: TRBV5-1
clone size: .
CDR3 DNA: TGCGCCAGCAGCTTTAGTACTAACTATGGCTACACCTTC
CDR3 protein: CASSFSTNYGYTF

D gene: .
CDR3 length: 14
J gene: TRBJ1-5
V gene: TRBV27
clone size: once
CDR3 DNA: TGTGCCAGCAGTTTATCGACAAAACATCAGCCCCAGCATTTT
CDR3 protein: CASSLSTKHQPQHF

D gene: TRBD2
CDR3 length: 16
J gene: TRBJ2-5
V gene: TRBV7-9
clone size: once
CDR3 DNA: TGTGCCAGCAGCCCGAACGTTGCGGGAGGGCCAAAGACCCAGTACTTC
CDR3 protein: CASSPNVAGGPKTQYF

D gene: .
CDR3 length: 15
J gene: TRBJ2-3
V gene: TRBV3-1/TRBV3-2
clone size: .
CDR3 DNA: TGTGCCAGCAGCCAAGACCAGAGCCCCCAACGGGCGCAGTATTTT
CDR3 protein: CASSQDQSPQRAQYF

D gene: TRBD1
CDR3 length: 15
J gene: TRBJ1-5
V gene: TRBV14
clone size: .
CDR3 DNA: TGTGCCAGCAGCCCAACAGGCAGGGGGTTTCAGCCCCAGCATTTT
CDR3 protein: CASSPTGRGFQPQHF

D gene: .
CDR3 length: 14
J gene: TRBJ1-2
V gene: TRBV6-5
clone size: .
CDR3 DNA: TGTGCCAGCAGTTACGACAGGAGGAACTATGGCTACACCTTC
CDR3 protein: CASSYDRRNYGYTF

D gene: TRBD1
CDR3 length: 19
J gene: TRBJ1-6
V gene: TRBV4-1
clone size: few
CDR3 DNA: TGCGCCAGCAGCGCCACCGAACTCACGGTTGACAGGGGAAATTCACCCCTCCACTTT
CDR3 protein: CASSATELTVDRGNSPLHF

D gene: .
CDR3 length: 16
J gene: TRBJ2-7
V gene: TRBV6-2/TRBV6-3
clone size: .
CDR3 DNA: TGTGCCAGCAGTTACTCGAATCTTCCAGGAAGCTACGAGCAGTACTTC
CDR3 protein: CASSYSNLPGSYEQYF

D gene: .
CDR3 length: 14
J gene: TRBJ2-1
V gene: TRBV5-1
clone size: .
CDR3 DNA: TGCGCCAGCAGCTCCTCGCACCCTAACAATGAGCAGTTCTTC
CDR3 protein: CASSSSHPNNEQFF

D gene: TRBD1
CDR3 length: 17
J gene: TRBJ2-1
V gene: TRBV4-1
clone size: .
CDR3 DNA: TGCGCCAGCAGCCAAGATCGGGACAGGGGGCGTTTGGATGAGCAGTTCTTC
CDR3 protein: CASSQDRDRGRLDEQFF

D gene: .
CDR3 length: 15
J gene: TRBJ2-1
V gene: TRBV18
clone size: .
CDR3 DNA: TGTGCCAGCTCACTCCGGCCGGGGAGTGGCGATGAGCAGTTCTTC
CDR3 protein: CASSLRPGSGDEQFF

D gene: TRBD2
CDR3 length: 19
J gene: TRBJ2-5
V gene: TRBV28
clone size: .
CDR3 DNA: TGTGCCAGCAAGGTGGGGCGGATCCAGATAGCGGGCGTGGGAGAGACCCAGTACTTC
CDR3 protein: CASKVGRIQIAGVGETQYF

D gene: TRBD1
CDR3 length: 16
J gene: TRBJ1-1
V gene: TRBV11-1
clone size: once
CDR3 DNA: TGTGCCAGCAGTCATAGGACAGGGGAGGGGAACACTGAAGCTTTCTTT
CDR3 protein: CASSHRTGEGNTEAFF

D gene: .
CDR3 length: 15
J gene: TRBJ1-2
V gene: TRBV6-1
clone size: .
CDR3 DNA: TGTGCCAGCAGTGAAGCGCCTCGGACCTACTATGGCTACACCTTC
CDR3 protein: CASSEAPRTYYGYTF

D gene: TRBD1
CDR3 length: 12
J gene: TRBJ2-7
V gene: TRBV29-1
clone size: .
CDR3 DNA: TGCAGCATTCGACAGGGTAAAAACGAGCAGTACTTC
CDR3 protein: CSIRQGKNEQYF

D gene: .
CDR3 length: 16
J gene: TRBJ2-4
V gene: TRBV30
clone size: .
CDR3 DNA: TGTGCCTGGAGTGGGGAGAGAACCTCCATACTGCCAATTCAGTACTTC
CDR3 protein: CAWSGERTSILPIQYF

D gene: TRBD1
CDR3 length: 14
J gene: TRBJ1-1
V gene: TRBV7-8
clone size: .
CDR3 DNA: TGTGCCAGCAGATGGGACAGGGGGCACGGTGAAGCTTTCTTT
CDR3 protein: CASRWDRGHGEAFF

D gene: TRBD1
CDR3 length: 14
J gene: TRBJ1-2
V gene: TRBV4-3
clone size: .
CDR3 DNA: TGCGCCAGCAACCACAGGGGCCTTAACTATGGCTACACCTTC
CDR3 protein: CASNHRGLNYGYTF

D gene: .
CDR3 length: 14
J gene: TRBJ1-2
V gene: TRBV24-1
clone size: .
CDR3 DNA: TGTGCCACCAGTGATTTCGGGACACACTATGGCTACACCTTC
CDR3 protein: CATSDFGTHYGYTF